A single sample is the source of the 26 T cell receptor beta chains below, sequenced in a study of CD8 T cells in Susac syndrome. Random hexamers were used to reverse transcribe about 0.5 to 1 ug of RNA. TCRdb redid the calling of the immunoSEQ multiplex PCR reads with MiXCR, one entry per CDR3 protein. The sample includes some 120,000 distinct CDR3 sequences, 94% seen only once; the top ten take about 0.098%. Sequencing was done on a sample of CD4+ T cells from PBMCs. These TCRs come from a human donor in good health.

V and J are TRBV5-1 and TRBJ2-5; D unresolved. The germline gives CDR1 SGHRS, CDR2 YFSETQ. The CDR3 has 12 amino acids. V lost 1 base and J lost 0, with 1 base in between. CDR3 nucleotide sequence: TGCGCCAGCAGCTTGAACCAAGAGACCCAGTACTTC. Translation: CASSLNQETQYF.

The chain uses TRBV2 and TRBJ1-2, with D possibly being TRBD1 (6 bases). Per the germline V gene, CDR1 is SNHLY and CDR2 is FYNNEI. The CDR3 runs to 11 residues. The V end lost 5 bases, the J end lost 12 bases, and 13 bases lay between the germline ends. The CDR3 is CASSLGTKDTF. CDR3 nucleotides: TGTGCCAGCAGTCTCGGGACAAAGGACACCTTC.

The rearrangement joins TRBV7-2 to TRBJ2-2, with 10 positions matching TRBD1. Germline-derived CDR1 and CDR2 are SGHTA and FQGNSA. V gave up 8 bases and J gave up 2 bases; unmatched junction bases: 5. The CDR3 has 15 residues. The CDR3 loop is CASGGTGVNTGELFF. The CDR3 nucleotides are TGTGCCAGCGGCGGGACAGGGGTAAACACCGGGGAGCTGTTTTTT.

The chain is built from TRBV4-2 and TRBJ2-3; D gene uncertain. This CDR3 contains 13 residues. Germline CDR1 is LGHNA and CDR2 is YNFKEQ. Trimming left V 0 bases short and J 3 bases short, with 4 bases between. The CDR3 region is CASSQDGTDTQYF. The CDR3 bases are TGTGCCAGCAGCCAAGACGGGACAGATACGCAGTATTTT.

The chain combines TRBV20-1 with TRBJ1-5; maybe TRBD1 (5 bases). The CDR3 contains 14 residues. V was trimmed by 0 bases and J by 9 bases, leaving 15 bases between them. The germline CDR1 and CDR2 sequences are DFQATT and SNEGSKA (reference sequence). CDR3 sequence (DNA): TGCAGTGCTAGAGATGGGGCTCCTTCATCGCCCCAGCATTTT. Its protein is CSARDGAPSSPQHF.

The rearrangement joins TRBV12-3 or TRBV12-4 to TRBJ2-5; 9 nucleotides align to TRBD2. The V gene end was trimmed by 3 bases and the J gene end by 2 bases; junction bases not matched to a gene: 1. This CDR3 region has 14 residues. CDR3: CASSFLAGQETQYF. The CDR3 DNA is TGTGCCAGCAGTTTTCTAGCGGGGCAAGAGACCCAGTACTTC.

The chain has TRBV29-1 and TRBJ1-1; a weak D match, TRBD1 (5 bases). Germline CDR1 reads SQVTM; CDR2 reads ANQGSEA. Trimming stripped 4 bases from V and 2 bases from J, with 14 bases between. The CDR3 spans 14 residues. The chain's CDR3 is CSVVGSQGNTEAFF. In nucleotides, the CDR3 is TGCAGCGTTGTGGGCAGCCAGGGAAACACTGAAGCTTTCTTT.

The genes are TRBV6-2 or TRBV6-3 and TRBJ1-1, with 9 bases identical to TRBD1. The J segment lost 4 bases and the V segment lost 11 bases, leaving 8 bases of the junction unmatched. The CDR3 extends over 13 amino acids. Germline assignment: CDR1 MNHEY and CDR2 SVGEGT. The CDR3 reads CAGMTGGSTEAFF. CDR3 DNA sequence: TGTGCCGGTATGACAGGGGGTAGCACTGAAGCTTTCTTT.

The V gene is TRBV7-2, the J gene TRBJ2-5; D remains ambiguous. Trimming took off 6 bases at V and 1 base at J, with 12 bases between the two ends. The CDR3 has 14 residues. CDR1 is SGHTA, CDR2 FQGNSA, per germline. The CDR3 is CASRVGTAQETQYF. For the CDR3, the DNA is TGTGCCAGCAGGGTTGGAACAGCCCAAGAGACCCAGTACTTC.

This rearrangement joins TRBV28 to TRBJ1-3; D gene uncertain. CDR1 is MDHEN and CDR2 is SYDVKM in the germline V gene. V lost 7 bases and J lost 0, with 13 bases in between. The CDR3 is 15 amino acids. CDR3: CASTQYGISGNTIYF. Here the CDR3 DNA reads TGTGCCAGCACCCAGTACGGAATCTCTGGAAACACCATATATTTT.

This chain connects TRBV2 to TRBJ2-3; D is undetermined. Germline lookup yields CDR1 SNHLY and CDR2 FYNNEI. Trimming pared 7 bases from V and 5 bases from J, leaving 13 bases between. This CDR3 spans 13 amino acids. The CDR3 protein is CASKEALGDTQYF. The DNA of the CDR3 is TGTGCCAGCAAAGAGGCCCTCGGAGATACGCAGTATTTT.

The rearrangement links TRBV6-5 to TRBJ1-6; no definite D call. The CDR3 totals 14 residues. The germline V gene encodes CDR1 MNHEY and CDR2 SVGAGI. CDR3 nucleotide sequence: TGTTTCAGCAGTTACTCGAATTTGGATTCACCCCTCCACTTT. It codes for CFSSYSNLDSPLHF.

The chain joins TRBV5-4 to TRBJ2-1; 8 nucleotides match TRBD2. Germline assignment: CDR1 SGHNT and CDR2 YYREEE (reference sequence). The J segment lost 6 bases and the V segment lost 0 bases, leaving 5 bases of the junction unmatched. CDR3 length: 15 amino acids. The DNA for the CDR3 is TGTGCCAGCAGCTTGGGGTCTAGCGGGCGCAATGAGCAGTTCTTC. Translated, it gives CASSLGSSGRNEQFF. The variable domain in full, completed from reference TRBV5-4 and TRBJ2-1, reads ETGVTQSPTHLIKTRGQQVTLRCSSQSGHNTVSWYQQALGQGPQFIFQYYREEENGRGNFPPRFSGLQFPNYSSELNVNALELDDSALYLCASSLGSSGRNEQFFGPGTRLTVL.

V gene TRBV6-5 combines with J gene TRBJ2-1; D may match TRBD1 or TRBD2 (6 bases each). Trimming pared 7 bases from V and 5 bases from J, leaving 18 bases between. The CDR3 has 15 amino acids. Germline loops: CDR1 MNHEY, CDR2 SVGAGI. The CDR3, as DNA: TGTGCCAGCAACCGGAGGGGGAACTATAACAATGAGCAGTTCTTC. This sequence encodes CASNRRGNYNNEQFF.

As concerns this clonotype: One end of the junction is discordant with germline, which a read error may explain. DNA for the CDR3: TGTGCCGGCAGTTTACCCGGGCAGGGGTATTACGAGCAGTACTTC. It encodes CAGSLPGQGYYEQYF. V and J are TRBV27 and TRBJ2-7, with D perhaps matching TRBD1 (6 bases). The CDR3 runs 15 residues. Germline V CDR1 and CDR2: MNHEY, SMNVEV (reference sequence).

The gene calls are TRBV7-9 and TRBJ2-7, with 12 bases aligning to TRBD1. Germline V gene lookup returns CDR1 SEHNR and CDR2 FQNEAQ (reference sequence). Trimming cost V 5 bases and J 7 bases; bases outside gene matches: 9. The CDR3 length is 15 residues. CDR3 coding DNA: TGTGCCAGCAGCCTCTTGGGACAGGGGGCGGGGGAGCAGTACTTC. As protein: CASSLLGQGAGEQYF. The variable domain in full, completed from reference TRBV7-9 and TRBJ2-7, reads DTGVSQNPRHKITKRGQNVTFRCDPISEHNRLYWYRQTLGQGPEFLTYFQNEAQLEKSRLLSDRFSAERPKGSFSTLEIQRTEQGDSAMYLCASSLLGQGAGEQYFGPGTRLTVT.

The chain is built from TRBV21-1 and TRBJ1-4; TRBD1 is the table's D call, not checked against the DNA. TRBV21-1 is tagged as a pseudogene. This CDR3 is 16 amino acids long. Here the CDR3 DNA reads TGTGCCAGCGCTTTGTTTCTCGGGACAAATGGAGAAAAACTGTTTTTT. Its translation is CASALFLGTNGEKLFF.

The V and J genes are TRBV11-2 and TRBJ2-1, with D unclear. In germline, CDR1 is SGHAT, CDR2 FQNNGV. The CDR3 covers 14 residues. Trimming took off 4 bases at V and 6 bases at J, with 13 bases between the two ends. CDR3 coding DNA: TGTGCCAGCAGCTGGGCTCTGGGCCGCAATGAGCAGTTCTTC. Amino acids: CASSWALGRNEQFF.

V gene TRBV3-1 combines with J gene TRBJ2-5, with TRBD2 identical over 10 bases. Germline CDR1 reads LGHDT; CDR2 reads YNNKEL (reference sequence). The CDR3 spans 16 residues. V trimming: 4 bases; J trimming: 3 bases; junction bases outside the gene matches: 8. In DNA form, the CDR3 reads TGTGCCAGCAGCCCCCGGGTAGCGGGAGGAAAAGAGACCCAGTACTTC. Amino acids: CASSPRVAGGKETQYF.

This rearrangement joins TRBV16 to TRBJ1-6; TRBD1 agrees at 7 bases. J was trimmed by 7 bases and V by 3 bases; bases with no gene match: 3. The V gene's germline CDR1 is KGHSY and CDR2 FQNENV. The CDR3 totals 14 residues. In DNA form, the CDR3 reads TGTGCCAGCAGCCACGGACAGGCCAATTCACCCCTCCACTTT. Amino acid sequence: CASSHGQANSPLHF. Full variable domain (missing parts from reference TRBV16 and TRBJ1-6): GEEVAQTPKHLVRGEGQKAKLYCAPIKGHSYVFWYQQVLKNEFKFLISFQNENVFDETGMPKERFSAKCLPNSPCSLEIQATKLEDSAVYFCASSHGQANSPLHFGNGTRLTVT.

This rearrangement joins TRBV5-4 to TRBJ2-5; 9 bases map to TRBD1. The CDR3 runs to 15 residues. Germline-derived CDR1 and CDR2 are SGHNT and YYREEE (reference sequence). The trim removed 5 bases at V and 5 bases at J, leaving 10 bases unmatched. The CDR3 nucleotides are TGTGCCAGCAGTTCGGTGGGGACAGGGACGGAGACCCAGTACTTC. Translation: CASSSVGTGTETQYF.

This clonotype came up a few times. The chain is built from TRBV19 and TRBJ2-7, with 7 bases fitting TRBD2. The CDR3 extends over 15 amino acids. V trimming: 3 bases; J trimming: 2 bases; junction bases outside the gene matches: 7. Germline lookup yields CDR1 LNHDA and CDR2 SQIVND (reference sequence). The CDR3 nucleotides are TGTGCCAGTAGTATGCCTAGCGGAACTACCTACGAGCAGTACTTC. Protein: CASSMPSGTTYEQYF.

V usage is TRBV10-2 and J usage is TRBJ2-3; weak D call: TRBD2 (5 bases). This CDR3 has 19 residues. The V end was cut by 2 bases, the J end by 0 bases, with 21 bases between. The germline CDR1 and CDR2 sequences are WSHSY and SAAADI. CDR3 sequence reads: CASSEGPILGDASTDTQYF. CDR3 coding DNA: TGCGCCAGCAGTGAGGGCCCCATACTAGGTGACGCTAGCACAGATACGCAGTATTTT.

In DNA form, the CDR3 reads TGTGCCAGCAGACAGGGGGCTCGGGAGACCCAGTACTTC. Translating it yields CASRQGARETQYF. The chain employs TRBV2 and TRBJ2-5, with 9 positions matching TRBD1. There are 13 residues in the CDR3. Per the germline V gene, CDR1 is SNHLY and CDR2 is FYNNEI. J gave up 5 bases and V 6 bases, and 4 bases lay outside the gene matches.

The chain recombines TRBV5-4 with TRBJ2-5; weak D call: TRBD2 (6 bases). Trimming removed 6 bases at V and 2 bases at J, with 17 bases between. The CDR3 has 15 residues. Germline V gives CDR1 SGHNT, CDR2 YYREEE (reference sequence). In nucleotides, the CDR3 is TGTGCCAGCAACCCGGGTAGTAGCGGACAAGAGACCCAGTACTTC. This translates into CASNPGSSGQETQYF.

V is TRBV29-1 and J is TRBJ1-1; no clear D. The CDR3 has 13 amino acids. Germline V gives CDR1 SQVTM, CDR2 ANQGSEA. The ends were cut back, 1 base at V and 0 bases at J, with 6 bases in the middle. The chain's CDR3 is CSVEGFMNTEAFF. The CDR3 DNA reads TGCAGCGTTGAAGGTTTTATGAACACTGAAGCTTTCTTT.